This T cell receptor (beta chain) was sequenced for a study of blood T cell repertoires in COVID-19. The wider study: The United States, Italy and Spain were the sources of the acute and convalescent COVID-19 samples. T cells, B-cell-depleted T cells, or PBMCs supplied cDNA or gDNA.

Method: immunoSEQ multiplex PCR; TCRdb's copy keeps in-frame clones and lacks some. Of almost 200,000 clones in the sample, around 81% were seen once. Germline V gene sequence: CDR1 KGHSH, CDR2 LQKENI. The CDR3 spans 13 residues. With 3 bases removed from V and 6 bases from J, the gap between germline ends came to 11 bases. The V call is TRBV18, the J call TRBJ1-2; D might be TRBD1 (5 bases). This TCR derives from a man aged 55 to 70 with COVID-19, enrolled during active disease. The source material was peripheral blood. CDR3 in amino acids: CASSPPGGDGYTF. CDR3 coding DNA: TGTGCCAGCTCACCTCCCGGGGGGGATGGCTACACCTTC.